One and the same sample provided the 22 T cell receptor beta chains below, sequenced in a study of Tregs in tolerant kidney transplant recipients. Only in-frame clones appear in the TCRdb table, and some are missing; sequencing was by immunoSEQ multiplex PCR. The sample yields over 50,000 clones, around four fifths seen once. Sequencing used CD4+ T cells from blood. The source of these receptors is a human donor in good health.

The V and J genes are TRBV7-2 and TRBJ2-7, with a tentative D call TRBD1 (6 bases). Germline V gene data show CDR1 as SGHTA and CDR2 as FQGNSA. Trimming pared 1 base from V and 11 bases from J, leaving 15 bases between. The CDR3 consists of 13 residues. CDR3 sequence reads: CASSLEPVRGKYF. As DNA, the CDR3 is TGTGCCAGCAGCTTAGAGCCTGTGAGGGGGAAGTACTTC.

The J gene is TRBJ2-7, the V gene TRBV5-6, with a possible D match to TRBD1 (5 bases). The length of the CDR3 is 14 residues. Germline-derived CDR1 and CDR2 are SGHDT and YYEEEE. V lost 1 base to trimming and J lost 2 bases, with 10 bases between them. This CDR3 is CASSLFDRTYEQYF. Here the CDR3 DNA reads TGTGCCAGCAGCTTGTTCGACAGAACCTACGAGCAGTACTTC.

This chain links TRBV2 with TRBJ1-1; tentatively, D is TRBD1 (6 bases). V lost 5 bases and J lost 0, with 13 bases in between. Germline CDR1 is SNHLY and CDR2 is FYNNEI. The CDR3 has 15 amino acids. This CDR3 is CASSSWTAMNTEAFF. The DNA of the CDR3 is TGTGCCAGCAGTTCTTGGACAGCGATGAACACTGAAGCTTTCTTT.

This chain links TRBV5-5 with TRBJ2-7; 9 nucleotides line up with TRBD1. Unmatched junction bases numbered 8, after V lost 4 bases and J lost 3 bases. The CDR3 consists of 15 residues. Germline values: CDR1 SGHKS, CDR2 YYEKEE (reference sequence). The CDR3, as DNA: TGTGCCAGCAGCCCAAGGGACAGGGCTCTCTACGAGCAGTACTTC. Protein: CASSPRDRALYEQYF.

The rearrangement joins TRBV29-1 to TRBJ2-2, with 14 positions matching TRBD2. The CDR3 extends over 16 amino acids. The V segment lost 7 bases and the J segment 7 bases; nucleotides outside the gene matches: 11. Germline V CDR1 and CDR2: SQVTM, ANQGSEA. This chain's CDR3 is CSAPGLAGDVGGELFF. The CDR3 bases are TGCAGCGCACCGGGACTAGCGGGAGACGTTGGCGGGGAGCTGTTTTTT.

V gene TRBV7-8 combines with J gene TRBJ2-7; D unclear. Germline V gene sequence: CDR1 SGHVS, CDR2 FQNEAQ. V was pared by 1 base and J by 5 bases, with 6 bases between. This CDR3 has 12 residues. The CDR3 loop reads CASSLVVHEQYF. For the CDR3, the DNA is TGTGCCAGCAGCTTAGTGGTCCACGAGCAGTACTTC.

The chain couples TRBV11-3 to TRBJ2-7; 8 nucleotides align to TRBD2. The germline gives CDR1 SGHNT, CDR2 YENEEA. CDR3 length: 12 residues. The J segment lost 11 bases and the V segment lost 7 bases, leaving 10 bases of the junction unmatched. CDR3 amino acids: CASNNISGREYF. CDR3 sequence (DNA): TGTGCCAGCAACAATATTTCCGGGAGGGAGTACTTC.

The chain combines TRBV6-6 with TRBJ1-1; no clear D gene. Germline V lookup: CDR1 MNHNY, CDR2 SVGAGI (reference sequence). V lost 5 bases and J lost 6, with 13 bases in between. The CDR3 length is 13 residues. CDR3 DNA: TGTGCCAGCAGTGCTCAATCCGGCGCTGAAGCTTTCTTT. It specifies CASSAQSGAEAFF.

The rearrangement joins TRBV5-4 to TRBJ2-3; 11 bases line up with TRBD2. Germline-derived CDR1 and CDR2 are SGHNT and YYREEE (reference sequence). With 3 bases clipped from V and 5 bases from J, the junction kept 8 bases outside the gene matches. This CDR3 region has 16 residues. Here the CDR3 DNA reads TGTGCCAGCAGCTCTATAGCGGGGGGGCCGGTAGATACGCAGTATTTT. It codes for CASSSIAGGPVDTQYF.

The CDR3 DNA reads TGTGCCAGCAGTTTCCAGGGGATTTTCGCCGGGGAGCTGTTTTTT. It encodes CASSFQGIFAGELFF. V is TRBV6-5 and J is TRBJ2-2; TRBD1 might be the D (6 bases). V lost 4 bases and J lost 6, with 15 bases in between. The CDR3 is made up of 15 amino acids. CDR1 is MNHEY and CDR2 is SVGAGI in the germline V gene.

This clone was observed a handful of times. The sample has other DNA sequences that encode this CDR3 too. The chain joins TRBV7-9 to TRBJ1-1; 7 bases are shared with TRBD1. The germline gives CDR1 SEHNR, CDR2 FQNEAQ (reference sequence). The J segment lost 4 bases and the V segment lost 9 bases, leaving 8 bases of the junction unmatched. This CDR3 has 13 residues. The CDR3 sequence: CASSTQGGTEAFF. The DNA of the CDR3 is TGTGCCAGTTCTACCCAGGGGGGCACTGAAGCTTTCTTT.

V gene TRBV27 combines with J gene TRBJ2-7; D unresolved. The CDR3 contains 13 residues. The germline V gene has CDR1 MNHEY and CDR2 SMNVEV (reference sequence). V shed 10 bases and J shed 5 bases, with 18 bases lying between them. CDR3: CATRDPPSHEQYF. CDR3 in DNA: TGTGCCACCAGAGACCCTCCGTCGCACGAGCAGTACTTC.

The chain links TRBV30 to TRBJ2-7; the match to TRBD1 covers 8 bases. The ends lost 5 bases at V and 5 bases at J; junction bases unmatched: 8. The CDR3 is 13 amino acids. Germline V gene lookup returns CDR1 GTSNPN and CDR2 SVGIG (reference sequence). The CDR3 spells CAWRPGQVNEQYF. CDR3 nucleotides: TGTGCCTGGCGACCGGGACAGGTCAACGAGCAGTACTTC. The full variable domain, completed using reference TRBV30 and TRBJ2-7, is SQTIHQWPATLVQPVGSPLSLECTVEGTSNPNLYWYRQAAGRGLQLLFYSVGIGQISSEVPQNLSASRPQDRQFILSSKKLLLSDSGFYLCAWRPGQVNEQYFGPGTRLTVT.

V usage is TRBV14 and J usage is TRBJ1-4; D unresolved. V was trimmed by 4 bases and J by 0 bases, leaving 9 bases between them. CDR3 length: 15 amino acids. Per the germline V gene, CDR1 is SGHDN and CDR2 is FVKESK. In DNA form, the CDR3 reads TGTGCCAGCAGCCCCAAACTGGCAACTAATGAAAAACTGTTTTTT. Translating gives CASSPKLATNEKLFF.

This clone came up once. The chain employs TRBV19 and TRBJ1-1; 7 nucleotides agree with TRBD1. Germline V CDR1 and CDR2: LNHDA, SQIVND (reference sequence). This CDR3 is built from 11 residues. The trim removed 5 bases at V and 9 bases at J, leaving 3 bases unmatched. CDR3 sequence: CASSVGQKAFF. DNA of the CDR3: TGTGCCAGTAGTGTGGGACAGAAAGCTTTCTTT.

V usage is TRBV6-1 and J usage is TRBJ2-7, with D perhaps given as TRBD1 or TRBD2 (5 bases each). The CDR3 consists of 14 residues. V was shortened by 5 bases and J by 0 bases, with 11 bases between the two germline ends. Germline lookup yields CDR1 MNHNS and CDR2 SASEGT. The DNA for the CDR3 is TGTGCCAGCAGTTCGTGGGGGAGCTCCTACGAGCAGTACTTC. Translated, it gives CASSSWGSSYEQYF.

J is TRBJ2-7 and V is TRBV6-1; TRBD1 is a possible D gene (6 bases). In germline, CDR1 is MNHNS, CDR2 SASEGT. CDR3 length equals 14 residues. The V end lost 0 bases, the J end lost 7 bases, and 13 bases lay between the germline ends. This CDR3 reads CASSEAGRGWEQYF. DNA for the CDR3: TGTGCCAGCAGTGAAGCCGGCAGGGGTTGGGAGCAGTACTTC.

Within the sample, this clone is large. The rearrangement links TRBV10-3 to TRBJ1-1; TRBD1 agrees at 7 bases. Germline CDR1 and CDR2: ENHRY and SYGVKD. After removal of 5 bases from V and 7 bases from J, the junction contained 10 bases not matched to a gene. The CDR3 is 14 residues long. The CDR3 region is CAISRQGGENEAFF. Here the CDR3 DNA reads TGTGCCATCAGTAGACAGGGAGGTGAAAATGAAGCTTTCTTT.

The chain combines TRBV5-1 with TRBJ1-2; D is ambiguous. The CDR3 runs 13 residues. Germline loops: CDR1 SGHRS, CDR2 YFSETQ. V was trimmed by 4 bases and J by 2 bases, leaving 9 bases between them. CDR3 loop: CASSTDLNYGYTF. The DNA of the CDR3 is TGCGCCAGCAGCACGGACTTAAACTATGGCTACACCTTC.

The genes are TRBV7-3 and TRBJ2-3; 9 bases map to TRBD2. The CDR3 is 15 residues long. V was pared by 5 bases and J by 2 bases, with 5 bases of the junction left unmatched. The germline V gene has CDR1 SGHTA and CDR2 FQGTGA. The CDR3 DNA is TGTGCCAGCAGCCCGACTAGCGGCCTCACAGATACGCAGTATTTT. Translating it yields CASSPTSGLTDTQYF.

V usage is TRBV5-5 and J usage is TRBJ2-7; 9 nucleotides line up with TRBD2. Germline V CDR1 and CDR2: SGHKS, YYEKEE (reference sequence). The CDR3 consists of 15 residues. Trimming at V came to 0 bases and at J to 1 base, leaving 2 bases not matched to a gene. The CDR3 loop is CASSLVLAGSYEQYF. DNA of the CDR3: TGTGCCAGCAGCTTGGTCCTAGCGGGATCCTACGAGCAGTACTTC.

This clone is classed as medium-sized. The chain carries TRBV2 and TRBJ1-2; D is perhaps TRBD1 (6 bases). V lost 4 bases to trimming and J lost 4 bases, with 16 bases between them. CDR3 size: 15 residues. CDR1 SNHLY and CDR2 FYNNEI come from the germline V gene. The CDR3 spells CASSARGRSGYGYTF. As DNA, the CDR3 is TGTGCCAGCAGTGCCCGGGGGCGTTCGGGCTATGGCTACACCTTC.